One and the same sample provided the 23 T cell receptor beta chains below, sequenced in a study of TIL therapy for anti-PD-1-resistant metastatic lung cancer. The libraries were made with immunoSEQ v3. The protocol was immunoSEQ multiplex PCR, while the TCRdb copy is restricted to in-frame clones and leaves out a portion. The sample records roughly 7,400 clones, 70% to 85% being singletons. The time point denotes: pre-treatment sample, taken before nivolumab and TIL therapy. Tumor tissue came from excised metastases, mostly pleural nodules or supraclavicular lymph nodes. Sample: tumor tissue, taken at baseline. These receptors were obtained from a person between 25 and 80 years old with non-small cell lung cancer.

This chain connects TRBV7-3 to TRBJ2-1; no definite D call. CDR3 length: 17 residues. Germline-derived CDR1 and CDR2 are SGHTA and FQGTGA. The germline V and J ends were trimmed by 0 bases and 0 bases, with 12 bases remaining between them. The CDR3 coding sequence is TGTGCCAGCAGCTTAACGGGGTCGGCTCACTCCTACAATGAGCAGTTCTTC. Its protein product is CASSLTGSAHSYNEQFF.

The V gene is TRBV7-8, the J gene TRBJ2-5; 11 bases align to TRBD2. There are 18 residues in the CDR3. V shed 0 bases and J 7 bases; nucleotides not matched to a gene: 13. CDR1 SGHVS and CDR2 FQNEAQ come from the germline V gene. Written as DNA, the CDR3 is TGTGCCAGCAGCTTAGCGAGTTCTAGCGGGGGGTCCGTTCGGACCCAGTACTTC. Residues: CASSLASSSGGSVRTQYF. Together with reference TRBV7-8 and TRBJ2-5, the CDR3 gives the full variable domain: GAGVSQSPRYKVAKRGQDVALRCDPISGHVSLFWYQQALGQGPEFLTYFQNEAQLDKSGLPSDRFFAERPEGSVSTLKIQRTQQEDSAVYLCASSLASSSGGSVRTQYFGPGTRLLVL.

CDR3 DNA sequence: TGTGCCTGGGGGACAGGGGTCGGGGAGCTGTTTTTT. This sequence encodes CAWGTGVGELFF. The V gene is TRBV30, the J gene TRBJ2-2; 10 nucleotides agree with TRBD1. The germline V gene has CDR1 GTSNPN and CDR2 SVGIG (reference sequence). J lost 7 bases, V lost 5 bases, and 1 base had no gene match. This CDR3 contains 12 residues.

This clone was picked up a small number of times. The genes are TRBV5-4 and TRBJ2-7, with D perhaps matching TRBD2 (5 bases). This CDR3 is 14 amino acids long. Germline CDR1 reads SGHNT; CDR2 reads YYREEE (reference sequence). V lost 2 bases and J lost 0, with 9 bases in between. The DNA for the CDR3 is TGTGCCAGCAGCTTTGCGGGTAGCTCCTACGAGCAGTACTTC. Protein sequence: CASSFAGSSYEQYF. The full variable domain, with the rest looked up from reference TRBV5-4 and TRBJ2-7, is ETGVTQSPTHLIKTRGQQVTLRCSSQSGHNTVSWYQQALGQGPQFIFQYYREEENGRGNFPPRFSGLQFPNYSSELNVNALELDDSALYLCASSFAGSSYEQYFGPGTRLTVT.

This chain joins TRBV5-1 and TRBJ1-2; the D is unclear. CDR3 length: 14 amino acids. Germline CDR1 reads SGHRS; CDR2 reads YFSETQ. With 4 bases removed from V and 7 bases from J, the gap between germline ends came to 17 bases. CDR3 nucleotide sequence: TGCGCCAGCAGCGTGATGGCACCCTCGGGTGGCTACACCTTC. This sequence encodes CASSVMAPSGGYTF.

The genes are TRBV28 and TRBJ1-3; perhaps TRBD1 as D (5 bases). Germline V gene lookup returns CDR1 MDHEN and CDR2 SYDVKM. The CDR3 covers 16 residues. V dropped 7 bases and J dropped 0 bases, with 16 bases sitting between them. Here the CDR3 reads CASTEGAGVSGNTIYF. CDR3 coding DNA: TGTGCCAGCACCGAAGGGGCCGGTGTCTCTGGAAACACCATATATTTT.

The chain is built from TRBV19 and TRBJ2-1; D is perhaps TRBD2 (5 bases). Germline-derived CDR1 and CDR2 are LNHDA and SQIVND (reference sequence). Trimming took 2 bases from V and 0 from J, leaving 8 bases between them. The CDR3 spans 15 residues. Written as DNA, the CDR3 is TGTGCCAGTAGTATAACTAGTTCCTCCTACAATGAGCAGTTCTTC. Its translation is CASSITSSSYNEQFF.

This clone occurred once. The J gene is TRBJ2-1, the V gene TRBV9, with TRBD2 matching over 13 bases. CDR3 length equals 18 residues. Germline V gene sequence: CDR1 SGDLS, CDR2 YYNGEE. Trimming removed 8 bases from V and 7 bases from J; junction bases left unmatched: 18. CDR3 DNA sequence: TGTGCCAGTGGGGACTCACTACTAGCGGGAGGGCCGAAAAATGAGCAGTTCTTC. Translated, it gives CASGDSLLAGGPKNEQFF.

The rearrangement links TRBV29-1 to TRBJ2-7; TRBD1 matches at 8 bases. Germline V gene lookup returns CDR1 SQVTM and CDR2 ANQGSEA. V lost 7 bases, J lost 5 bases, and 10 bases stayed unmatched. The CDR3 covers 13 residues. As DNA, the CDR3 is TGCAGCGCCCTGGGACAGGTTAACCACGAGCAGTACTTC. Protein product: CSALGQVNHEQYF.

The chain links TRBV7-6 to TRBJ2-2; D perhaps matches TRBD1 (6 bases). Germline CDR1 is SGHVS and CDR2 is FNYEAQ. The CDR3 has 15 residues. Trimming took 5 bases from V and 6 from J, leaving 16 bases between them. The CDR3 loop reads CASSPSTGSPGELFF. The CDR3 DNA follows: TGTGCCAGCAGCCCAAGCACAGGGTCCCCCGGGGAGCTGTTTTTT.

This rearrangement joins TRBV28 to TRBJ2-5; 8 bases are a match to TRBD2. Germline CDR1 MDHEN, CDR2 SYDVKM. CDR3 length: 19 amino acids. V lost 2 bases, J lost 5 bases, and 19 bases stayed unmatched. CDR3 sequence: CASSLPPPTGTRNSETQYF. CDR3 in DNA: TGTGCCAGCAGTTTACCCCCTCCAACCGGGACTAGGAATTCGGAGACCCAGTACTTC.

CDR3 sequence (DNA): TGTGCCAGCGCTATGACAGGGAACACTGAAGCTTTCTTT. This encodes CASAMTGNTEAFF. The chain recombines TRBV2 with TRBJ1-1; weak D call: TRBD1 (6 bases). Germline CDR1 SNHLY, CDR2 FYNNEI. CDR3 size: 13 residues. V gave up 8 bases and J gave up 1 base, with 11 bases separating them.

The gene calls are TRBV29-1 and TRBJ2-1; the match to TRBD1 covers 8 bases. The CDR3 sequence is 14 residues long. V lost 7 bases to trimming and J lost 0 bases; unmatched junction nucleotides: 5. The germline gives CDR1 SQVTM, CDR2 ANQGSEA. This CDR3 is CSGQGLPSYNEQFF. The CDR3 coding sequence is TGCAGCGGACAGGGGCTTCCCTCCTACAATGAGCAGTTCTTC.

The rearrangement links TRBV6-5 to TRBJ1-3, with D maybe TRBD1 (6 bases). CDR1 is MNHEY and CDR2 is SVGAGI in the germline V gene. CDR3 length equals 11 residues. Between the trimmed V and J ends, which lost 5 bases and 14 bases, there was a span of 13 bases. The CDR3 is CASSVRDILYF. The DNA of the CDR3 is TGTGCCAGCAGTGTGCGGGACATCCTATATTTT.

The rearrangement uses TRBV2 and TRBJ1-1, with D unresolved. This CDR3 spans 12 amino acids. Germline V lookup: CDR1 SNHLY, CDR2 FYNNEI. The V end lost 5 bases, the J end lost 4 bases, and 8 bases lay between the germline ends. In DNA, the CDR3 is TGTGCCAGCAGTCGCTTGGGCACTGAAGCTTTCTTT. Translation: CASSRLGTEAFF.

The chain uses TRBV5-8 and TRBJ1-1; the D is unclear. This CDR3 is 16 amino acids long. Germline V gene sequence: CDR1 SGHTS, CDR2 YDEGEE. Between the trimmed V and J ends, which lost 4 bases and 3 bases, there was a span of 19 bases. The CDR3 coding sequence is TGTGCCAGCAGCCCTGACCGCGGCCTTCAGGACACTGAAGCTTTCTTT. It codes for CASSPDRGLQDTEAFF.

This rearrangement joins TRBV27 to TRBJ2-7, with 13 bases lining up with TRBD2. The CDR3 covers 16 residues. CDR1 and CDR2 from the germline V gene are MNHEY and SMNVEV (reference sequence). The V segment lost 1 base and the J segment 5 bases; nucleotides outside the gene matches: 5. CDR3 protein: CASSLLLAGGPHEQYF. CDR3 in DNA: TGTGCCAGCAGTTTATTACTAGCGGGAGGGCCTCACGAGCAGTACTTC.

The chain uses TRBV11-1 and TRBJ2-1; TRBD2 agrees at 12 bases. Germline CDR1 is SGHAT and CDR2 is FQDESV (reference sequence). The length of the CDR3 is 16 residues. After removal of 4 bases from V and 5 bases from J, the junction contained 6 bases not matched to a gene. Here the CDR3 reads CASSSWTSGENNEQFF. DNA of the CDR3: TGTGCCAGCAGCTCGTGGACTAGCGGGGAAAACAATGAGCAGTTCTTC.

The CDR3 protein is CASSTHSGEQFF. CDR3 nucleotide sequence: TGCGCCAGCAGCACCCATAGTGGCGAGCAGTTCTTC. J is TRBJ2-1 and V is TRBV5-1; D gene uncertain. The CDR3 sequence is 12 residues long. Deletions cut 4 bases from V and 10 bases from J, with 12 bases between. Germline loops: CDR1 SGHRS, CDR2 YFSETQ.

V usage is TRBV19 and J usage is TRBJ2-1, with D hard to call. Between the trimmed V and J ends, which lost 3 bases and 5 bases, there was a span of 11 bases. This CDR3 region has 14 residues. Germline loops: CDR1 LNHDA, CDR2 SQIVND (reference sequence). The CDR3 DNA reads TGTGCCAGTAGTATCTCCCGTGGCAACAATGAGCAGTTCTTC. Amino acids: CASSISRGNNEQFF.

V gene TRBV30 combines with J gene TRBJ2-5; 7 bases fit TRBD2. The end of the DNA fits TRBJ2-7 better, so the J call may be wrong. Per the germline V gene, CDR1 is GTSNPN and CDR2 is SVGIG (reference sequence). CDR3 length equals 11 residues. CDR3 loop: CAWGGRDEQYF. The CDR3, as DNA: TGTGCCTGGGGGGGGAGGGACGAGCAGTACTTC.

This clone was seen only once. This chain's CDR3 is CASSLAWTGDYGYTF. DNA for the CDR3: TGTGCCAGCAGCTTAGCGTGGACAGGGGACTATGGCTACACCTTC. This rearrangement joins TRBV7-9 to TRBJ1-2, with 9 nucleotides matching TRBD1. V gave up 0 bases and J gave up 3 bases; unmatched junction bases: 2. Germline V gives CDR1 SEHNR, CDR2 FQNEAQ (reference sequence). The CDR3 totals 15 residues. The full variable domain, completed using reference TRBV7-9 and TRBJ1-2, is DTGVSQNPRHKITKRGQNVTFRCDPISEHNRLYWYRQTLGQGPEFLTYFQNEAQLEKSRLLSDRFSAERPKGSFSTLEIQRTEQGDSAMYLCASSLAWTGDYGYTFGSGTRLTVV.

In this sample, this clone turned up a few times. The genes are TRBV14 and TRBJ1-6; tentative D call: TRBD1 (6 bases). The length of the CDR3 is 16 residues. V lost 6 bases and J 8 bases, leaving 20 bases between the germline ends. Germline V gives CDR1 SGHDN, CDR2 FVKESK. CDR3 DNA: TGTGCCAGCAGTCCTTTCGAAGGGACAAACGATTCACCCCTCCACTTT. Protein: CASSPFEGTNDSPLHF. The variable domain in full, with the rest retrieved from reference TRBV14 and TRBJ1-6, is EAGVTQFPSHSVIEKGQTVTLRCDPISGHDNLYWYRRVMGKEIKFLLHFVKESKQDESGMPNNRFLAERTGGTYSTLKVQPAELEDSGVYFCASSPFEGTNDSPLHFGNGTRLTVT.